The clone carrying this TCR beta chain was seen a few times. Its antigen is not known. V shed 1 base and J 4 bases; nucleotides not matched to a gene: 3. CDR3 length: 14 residues. Germline CDR1 is SGHTA and CDR2 is FQGNSA. The source of the sample is a study of T-cell memory formation after mild COVID-19. Findings of the study overall: Whereas later expanders leaned CD4+, clones contracting day 15 to 85 showed a balanced CD4/CD8 makeup. Those CD4+ clones that contracted were mainly in CM and EM (CD8+ ones in EMRA). Clones from the second wave (peaking day 37) had unconfirmed SARS-CoV-2 specificity.

After 5'RACE with constant-segment primers, TCR alpha and TCR beta cDNA libraries carrying sample barcodes and UMIs were obtained. TCRdb independently ran MiXCR on the 5' RACE reads; one entry per CDR3 protein. In the table there are around 140,000 distinct CDR3 sequences, approximately 6% of which are singletons. What was sequenced was PBMCs or a T cell subset sorted from them (not recorded which). The chain employs TRBV7-2 and TRBJ1-1; 7 bases are a match to TRBD1. The TCR sequence derives from an adult woman who had mild COVID-19 (a few samples of this study predate the infection). Cell type and time point are not known. The CDR3, as DNA: TGTGCCAGCAGCTTAGAGGGGGCGCGCACTGAAGCTTTCTTT. Residues: CASSLEGARTEAFF.